Presented here are 2 T cell receptor beta chains from one specimen sequenced in a study of blood T cell repertoires in COVID-19. Sequenced by immunoSEQ multiplex PCR; TCRdb stores in-frame clones only, minus some. The data hold some 150,000 clones, with around 86% observed a single time. Input material: peripheral blood. Receptors originate from a middle-aged man with active COVID-19.

This chain connects TRBV7-9 to TRBJ2-7, with 12 bases lining up with TRBD1. The CDR3 covers 16 residues. Trimming at V came to 5 bases and at J to 7 bases, leaving 12 bases not matched to a gene. Germline CDR1 SEHNR, CDR2 FQNEAQ (reference sequence). DNA for the CDR3: TGTGCCAGCAGCCGTCCCGGGACAGGGGGCCGGAGGGAGCAGTACTTC. It is translated as CASSRPGTGGRREQYF.

The V call is TRBV5-5, the J call TRBJ1-4; 10 bases line up with TRBD1. This CDR3 is built from 14 residues. Germline V gives CDR1 SGHKS, CDR2 YYEKEE (reference sequence). V lost 5 bases and J lost 8; bases outside the gene matches: 6. The CDR3 reads CASSRTGGGEKLFF. CDR3 in DNA: TGTGCCAGCAGTCGGACAGGGGGTGGAGAAAAACTGTTTTTT.